Presented here are 5 T cell receptor beta chains from one specimen sequenced in a study of cytomegalovirus exposure and HLA in healthy donors. Use of 60 Vbeta and 13 Jbeta primers characterized the PCR. TCRdb's copy holds only in-frame clones and misses some; the assay was immunoSEQ multiplex PCR. Here the sample spans about 280,000 clones, about 87% being singletons. Material: PBMCs. Every receptor here comes from a woman between 18 and 30 years old in good health and CMV-seronegative.

This rearrangement joins TRBV7-3 to TRBJ1-2; TRBD1 might be the D (5 bases). V was pared by 5 bases and J by 3 bases, with 19 bases between. There are 16 residues in the CDR3. CDR1 and CDR2 from the germline V gene are SGHTA and FQGTGA. In DNA, the CDR3 is TGTGCCAGCAGCCCCGCCGGGACCGCGGGGGACTATGGCTACACCTTC. This sequence encodes CASSPAGTAGDYGYTF.

The CDR3 sequence is CACEGVPSEWETQYF. The CDR3 DNA sequence: TGTGCCTGCGAGGGTGTCCCCAGTGAGTGGGAGACCCAGTACTTC. The rearrangement links TRBV7-9 to TRBJ2-5; tentatively, D is TRBD2 (5 bases). Per the germline V gene, CDR1 is SEHNR and CDR2 is FQNEAQ (reference sequence). This CDR3 is built from 15 residues. Trimming removed 11 bases from V and 5 bases from J, with 24 bases in between.

V and J are TRBV9 and TRBJ2-3; D remains ambiguous. CDR1 and CDR2 (germline): SGDLS, YYNGEE. The CDR3 spans 15 residues. Trimming left V 0 bases short and J 5 bases short, with 13 bases between. DNA of the CDR3: TGTGCCAGCAGCGTAGTAGGCAGGAATTTAGATACGCAGTATTTT. Encoded protein: CASSVVGRNLDTQYF.

The chain links TRBV7-6 to TRBJ1-2, with D possibly TRBD1 on 6 matching bases. Germline V gene data show CDR1 as SGHVS and CDR2 as FNYEAQ. V lost 5 bases, J lost 7 bases, and 17 bases lay in between. CDR3 length: 14 amino acids. CDR3 protein: CASSAGALWGGYTF. CDR3 coding DNA: TGTGCCAGCAGCGCGGGGGCTCTCTGGGGTGGCTACACCTTC.

J is TRBJ2-5 and V is TRBV7-9; 12 positions agree with TRBD2. The CDR3 contains 14 residues. Per the germline V gene, CDR1 is SEHNR and CDR2 is FQNEAQ (reference sequence). Unmatched junction bases numbered 9, after V lost 11 bases and J lost 5 bases. Here the CDR3 reads CAGSSGGAGETQYF. The CDR3 DNA sequence: TGTGCCGGATCTAGCGGGGGGGCCGGGGAGACCCAGTACTTC.